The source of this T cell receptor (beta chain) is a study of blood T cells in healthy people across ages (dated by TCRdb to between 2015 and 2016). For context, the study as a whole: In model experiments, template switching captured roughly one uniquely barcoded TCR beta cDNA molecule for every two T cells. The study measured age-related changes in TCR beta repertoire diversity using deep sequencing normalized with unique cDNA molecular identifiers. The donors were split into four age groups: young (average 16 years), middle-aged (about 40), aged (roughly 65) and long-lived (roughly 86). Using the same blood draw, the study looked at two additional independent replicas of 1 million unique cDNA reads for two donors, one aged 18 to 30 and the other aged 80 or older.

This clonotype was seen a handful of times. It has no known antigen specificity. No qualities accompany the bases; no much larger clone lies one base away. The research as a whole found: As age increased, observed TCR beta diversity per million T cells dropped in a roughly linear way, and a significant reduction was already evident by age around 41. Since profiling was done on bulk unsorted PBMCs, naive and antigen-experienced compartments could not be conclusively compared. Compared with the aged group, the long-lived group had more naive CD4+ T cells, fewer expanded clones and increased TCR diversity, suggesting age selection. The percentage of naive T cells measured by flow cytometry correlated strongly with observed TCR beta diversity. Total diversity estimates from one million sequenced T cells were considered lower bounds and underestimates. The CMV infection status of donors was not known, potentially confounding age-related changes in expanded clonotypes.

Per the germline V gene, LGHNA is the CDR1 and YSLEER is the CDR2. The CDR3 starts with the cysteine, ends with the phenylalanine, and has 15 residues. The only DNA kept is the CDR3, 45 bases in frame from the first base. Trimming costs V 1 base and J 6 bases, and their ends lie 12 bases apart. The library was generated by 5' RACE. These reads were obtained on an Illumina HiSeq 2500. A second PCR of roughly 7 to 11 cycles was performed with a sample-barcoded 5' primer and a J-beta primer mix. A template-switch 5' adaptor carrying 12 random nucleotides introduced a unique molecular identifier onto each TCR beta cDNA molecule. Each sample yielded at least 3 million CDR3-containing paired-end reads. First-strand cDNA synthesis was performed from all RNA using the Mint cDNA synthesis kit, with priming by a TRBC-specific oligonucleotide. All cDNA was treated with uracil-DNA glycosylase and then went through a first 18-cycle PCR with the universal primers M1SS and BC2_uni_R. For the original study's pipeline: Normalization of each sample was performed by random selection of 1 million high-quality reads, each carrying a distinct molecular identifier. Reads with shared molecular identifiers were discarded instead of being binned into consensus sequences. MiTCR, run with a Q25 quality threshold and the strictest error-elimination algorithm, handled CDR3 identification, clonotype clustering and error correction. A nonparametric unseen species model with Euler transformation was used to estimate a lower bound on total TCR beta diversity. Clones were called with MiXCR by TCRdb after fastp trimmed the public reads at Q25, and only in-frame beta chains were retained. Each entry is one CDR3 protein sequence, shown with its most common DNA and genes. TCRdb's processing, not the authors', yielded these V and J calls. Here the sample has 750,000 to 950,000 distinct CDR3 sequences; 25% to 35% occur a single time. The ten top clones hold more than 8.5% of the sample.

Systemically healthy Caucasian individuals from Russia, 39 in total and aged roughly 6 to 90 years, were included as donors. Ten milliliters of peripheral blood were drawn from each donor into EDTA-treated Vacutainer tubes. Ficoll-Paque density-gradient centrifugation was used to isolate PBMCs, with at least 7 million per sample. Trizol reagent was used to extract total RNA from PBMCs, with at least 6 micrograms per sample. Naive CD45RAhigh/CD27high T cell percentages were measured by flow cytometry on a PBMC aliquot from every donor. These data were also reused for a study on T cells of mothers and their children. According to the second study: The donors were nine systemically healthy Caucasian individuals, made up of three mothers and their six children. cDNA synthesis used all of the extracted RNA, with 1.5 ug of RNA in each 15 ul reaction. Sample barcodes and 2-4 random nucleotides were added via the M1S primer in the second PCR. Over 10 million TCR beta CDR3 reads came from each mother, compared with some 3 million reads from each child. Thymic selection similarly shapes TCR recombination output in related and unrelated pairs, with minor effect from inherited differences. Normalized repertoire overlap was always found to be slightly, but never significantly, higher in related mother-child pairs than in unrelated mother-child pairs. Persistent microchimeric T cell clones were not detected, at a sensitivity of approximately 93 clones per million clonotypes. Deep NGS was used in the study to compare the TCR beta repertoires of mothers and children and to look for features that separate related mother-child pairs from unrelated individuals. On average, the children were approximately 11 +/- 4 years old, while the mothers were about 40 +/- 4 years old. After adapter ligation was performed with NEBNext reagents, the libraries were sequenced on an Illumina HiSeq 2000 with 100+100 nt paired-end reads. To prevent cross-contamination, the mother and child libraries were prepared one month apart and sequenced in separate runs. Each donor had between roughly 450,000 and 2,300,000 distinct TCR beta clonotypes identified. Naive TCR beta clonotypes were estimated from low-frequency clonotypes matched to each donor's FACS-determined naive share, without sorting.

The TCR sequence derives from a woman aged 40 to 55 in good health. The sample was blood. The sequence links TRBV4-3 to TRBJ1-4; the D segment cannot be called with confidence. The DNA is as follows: TGCGCCAGCAGCCAAGGGCCCAGGAGTTATGAAAAACTGTTTTTT. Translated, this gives CASSQGPRSYEKLFF.